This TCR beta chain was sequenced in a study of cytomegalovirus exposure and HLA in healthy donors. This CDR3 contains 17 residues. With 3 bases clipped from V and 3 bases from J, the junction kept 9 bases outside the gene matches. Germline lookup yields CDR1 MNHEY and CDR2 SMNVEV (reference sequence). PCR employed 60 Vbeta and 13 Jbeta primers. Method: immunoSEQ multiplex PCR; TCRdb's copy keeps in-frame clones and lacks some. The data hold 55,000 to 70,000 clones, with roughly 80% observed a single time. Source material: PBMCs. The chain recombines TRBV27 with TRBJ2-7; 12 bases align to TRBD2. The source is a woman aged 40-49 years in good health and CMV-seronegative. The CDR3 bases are TGTGCCAGCAGTTTGGGGCTCGGACTAGCGGGACTCTACGAGCAGTACTTC. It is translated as CASSLGLGLAGLYEQYF.